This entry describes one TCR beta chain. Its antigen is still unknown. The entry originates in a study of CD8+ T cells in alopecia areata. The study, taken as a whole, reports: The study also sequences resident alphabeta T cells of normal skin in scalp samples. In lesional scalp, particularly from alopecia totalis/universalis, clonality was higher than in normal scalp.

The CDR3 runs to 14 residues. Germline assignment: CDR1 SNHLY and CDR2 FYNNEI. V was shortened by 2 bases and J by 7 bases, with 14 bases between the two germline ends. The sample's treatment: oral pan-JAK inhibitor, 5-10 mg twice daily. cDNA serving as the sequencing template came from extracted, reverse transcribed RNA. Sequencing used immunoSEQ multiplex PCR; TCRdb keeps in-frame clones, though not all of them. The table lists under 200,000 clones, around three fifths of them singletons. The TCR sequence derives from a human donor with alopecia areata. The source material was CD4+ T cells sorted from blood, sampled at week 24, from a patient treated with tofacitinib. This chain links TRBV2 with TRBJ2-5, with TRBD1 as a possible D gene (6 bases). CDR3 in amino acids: CASSERSGGGTQYF. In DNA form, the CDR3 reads TGTGCCAGCAGTGAACGGTCTGGGGGCGGGACCCAGTACTTC.